Listed below are T cell receptor beta chains from one sample, sequenced in a study of cytomegalovirus exposure and HLA in healthy donors. The method was immunoSEQ multiplex PCR; TCRdb's version includes in-frame clones alone and lacks a portion of them. The sample shows about 140,000 clones, roughly four fifths of them seen only once. Sample: PBMCs. These receptors came from a man between 18 and 29 years old in good health and CMV-seropositive. CDR3s include the opening cysteine and the closing phenylalanine or tryptophan. The D gene is left open where the match is weak. Rows may omit the clone size; those that give it use once, few, many or a size class.

clone size,D gene,J gene,V gene,CDR3 protein,CDR3 DNA
once,NA,TRBJ2-7,TRBV20-1,CSAFQGYEQYF,TGCAGTGCCTTTCAGGGCTACGAGCAGTACTTC
NA,NA,TRBJ1-1,TRBV5-1,CASSSKLEGRIPEAFF,TGCGCCAGCAGCTCGAAGTTGGAGGGTCGTATCCCTGAAGCTTTCTTT
once,TRBD1,TRBJ1-4,TRBV18,CASSPNRDSATNEKLFF,TGTGCCAGCTCACCAAACCGGGACAGTGCAACTAATGAAAAACTGTTTTTT
NA,TRBD1,TRBJ2-1,TRBV2,CASTRDSLYNEQFF,TGTGCCAGCACCAGGGACAGCCTTTACAATGAGCAGTTCTTC
NA,NA,TRBJ1-5,TRBV5-1,CASSLTGNSNQPQHF,TGCGCCAGCAGCTTGACAGGTAATAGCAATCAGCCCCAGCATTTT
NA,TRBD1,TRBJ1-1,TRBV19,CASRPGTGSTEAFF,TGTGCCAGTAGACCCGGGACAGGGAGCACTGAAGCTTTCTTT
NA,NA,TRBJ2-7,TRBV7-3,CASSLTSHTSEQYF,TGTGCCAGCAGCTTAACCTCCCACACCAGCGAGCAGTACTTC
NA,NA,TRBJ2-1,TRBV19,CASTTSPRSSSYNEQFF,TGTGCCAGTACCACATCCCCGCGGTCGAGCTCCTACAATGAGCAGTTCTTC
NA,TRBD1,TRBJ1-1,TRBV28,CAGASGTGNTEAFF,TGTGCCGGGGCTTCCGGGACAGGGAACACTGAAGCTTTCTTT
NA,TRBD2,TRBJ2-1,TRBV10-3,CAISTSSGSAYNEQFF,TGTGCCATCAGTACCTCTAGCGGGAGCGCCTACAATGAGCAGTTCTTC
NA,NA,TRBJ2-7,TRBV29-1,CSGGWGSSYEQYF,TGCAGCGGTGGTTGGGGCAGCTCCTACGAGCAGTACTTC
NA,NA,TRBJ2-3,TRBV5-4,CASSLEGGTDTQYF,TGTGCCAGCAGCTTGGAAGGGGGAACAGATACGCAGTATTTT
NA,TRBD1,TRBJ1-6,TRBV23-1,CASSHKRDSYKSSYNSPLHF,TGCGCCAGCAGTCACAAAAGGGACAGCTATAAGAGCTCCTATAATTCACCCCTCCACTTT
NA,NA,TRBJ1-1,TRBV7-6,CASSLSGGLEAFF,TGTGCCAGCAGCTTGTCCGGAGGCCTTGAAGCTTTCTTT
NA,NA,TRBJ2-2,TRBV2,CASSKQGNTGELFF,TGTGCCAGCAGCAAACAGGGGAACACCGGGGAGCTGTTTTTT
NA,NA,TRBJ1-5,TRBV28,CASTLAPSMVEPQHF,TGTGCCAGCACACTAGCCCCCTCTATGGTGGAGCCCCAGCATTTT
NA,NA,TRBJ2-1,TRBV19,CASTPFLTGSDEQFF,TGTGCCAGTACCCCCTTCCTAACCGGGAGCGATGAGCAGTTCTTC
NA,NA,TRBJ2-1,TRBV5-1,CASSLDRGAHEQFF,TGCGCCAGCAGCTTGGACCGGGGTGCCCATGAGCAGTTCTTC
NA,TRBD2,TRBJ2-5,TRBV5-1,CASSLEPSGTFQETQYF,TGCGCCAGCAGCTTGGAACCTAGCGGGACCTTTCAAGAGACCCAGTACTTC
many,NA,TRBJ1-1,TRBV5-1,CASSPTVRNTEAFF,TGCGCCAGCAGCCCGACAGTCCGGAACACTGAAGCTTTCTTT
NA,NA,TRBJ1-2,TRBV19,CASSTARLASTGSYGYTF,TGTGCCAGTAGTACAGCCCGCTTAGCCTCAACAGGGTCCTATGGCTACACCTTC
NA,NA,TRBJ2-7,TRBV5-1,CASSWYGQPSPSEQYF,TGCGCCAGCAGCTGGTACGGACAGCCATCCCCCTCCGAGCAGTACTTC
NA,NA,TRBJ2-1,TRBV7-9,CASSLRESSYNEQFF,TGTGCCAGCAGCTTAAGAGAGAGCTCCTACAATGAGCAGTTCTTC
NA,TRBD1,TRBJ1-2,TRBV6-6,CASGQGAGYTF,TGTGCCAGCGGACAGGGCGCCGGCTACACCTTC
NA,TRBD2,TRBJ2-1,TRBV5-1,CASSLSGDSYNEQFF,TGCGCCAGCAGCCTTAGCGGGGACTCCTACAATGAGCAGTTCTTC
NA,NA,TRBJ1-1,TRBV27,CASTPAGGAGTEAFF,TGTGCCAGCACCCCGGCGGGGGGCGCGGGCACTGAAGCTTTCTTT
NA,NA,TRBJ2-7,TRBV10-2,CASSASSPSSYEQYF,TGCGCCAGCAGTGCGTCTAGCCCGTCCTCCTACGAGCAGTACTTC
NA,TRBD1,TRBJ1-5,TRBV19,CASSNWTGGFVDQPQHF,TGTGCCAGTAGTAACTGGACAGGGGGATTCGTCGATCAGCCCCAGCATTTT
NA,NA,TRBJ1-1,TRBV6-6,CASSYSGGKSEAFF,TGTGCCAGCAGTTACTCGGGCGGGAAGAGTGAAGCTTTCTTT